This T cell receptor beta chain is from a study of blood T cell repertoires in COVID-19. About the research overall: Collection of acute and convalescent COVID-19 samples took place in the United States, Italy and Spain. Sample material is recorded as cDNA or gDNA derived from T cells, B-cell-depleted T cells, or PBMCs.

The V gene's germline CDR1 is MDHEN and CDR2 SYDVKM. The CDR3 has 14 amino acids. Trimming at V came to 6 bases and at J to 0 bases, leaving 1 base not matched to a gene. This table comes from immunoSEQ multiplex PCR, and its TCRdb copy is limited to in-frame clones, with some not included. The data hold approximately 140,000 clones, with about four fifths observed a single time. This sequence joins TRBV28 and TRBJ1-5; 8 nucleotides agree with TRBD1. Source material: peripheral blood. The TCR was taken from a man aged 70-80 years with acute or convalescent COVID-19. The CDR3 reads CASRQGVSNQPQHF. DNA for the CDR3: TGTGCCAGCAGACAGGGGGTTAGCAATCAGCCCCAGCATTTT.